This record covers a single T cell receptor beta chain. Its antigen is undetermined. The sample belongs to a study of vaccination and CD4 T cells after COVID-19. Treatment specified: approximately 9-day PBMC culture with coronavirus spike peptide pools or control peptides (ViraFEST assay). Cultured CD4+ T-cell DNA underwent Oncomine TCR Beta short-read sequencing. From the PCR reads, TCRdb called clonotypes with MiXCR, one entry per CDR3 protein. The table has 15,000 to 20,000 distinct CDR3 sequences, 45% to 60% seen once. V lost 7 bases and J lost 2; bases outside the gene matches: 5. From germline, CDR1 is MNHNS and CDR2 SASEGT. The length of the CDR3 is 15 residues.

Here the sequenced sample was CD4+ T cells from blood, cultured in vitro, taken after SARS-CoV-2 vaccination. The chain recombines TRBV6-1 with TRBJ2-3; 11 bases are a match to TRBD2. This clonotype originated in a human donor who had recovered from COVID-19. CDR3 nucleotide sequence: TGTGCCAGCACCCCTAGCGGGAGGAACACAGATACGCAGTATTTT. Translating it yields CASTPSGRNTDTQYF.